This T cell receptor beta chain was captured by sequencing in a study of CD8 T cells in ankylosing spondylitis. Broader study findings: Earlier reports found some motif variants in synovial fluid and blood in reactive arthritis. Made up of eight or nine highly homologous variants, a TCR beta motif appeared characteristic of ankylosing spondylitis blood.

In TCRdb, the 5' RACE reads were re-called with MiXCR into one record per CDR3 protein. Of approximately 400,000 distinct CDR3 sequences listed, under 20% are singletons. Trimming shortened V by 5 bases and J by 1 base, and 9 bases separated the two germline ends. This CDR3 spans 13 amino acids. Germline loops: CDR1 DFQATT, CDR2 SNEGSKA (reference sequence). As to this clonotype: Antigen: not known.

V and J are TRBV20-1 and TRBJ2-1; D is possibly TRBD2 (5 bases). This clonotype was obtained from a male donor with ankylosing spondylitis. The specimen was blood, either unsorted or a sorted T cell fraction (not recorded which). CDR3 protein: CSALGESYNEQFF. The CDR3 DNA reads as TGCAGTGCTCTCGGGGAGTCCTACAATGAGCAGTTCTTC.